The source of this T cell receptor beta chain is a study of blood T cell repertoires in COVID-19. The overall study: Researchers got acute and convalescent COVID-19 samples from the United States, Italy and Spain. PBMCs, B-cell-depleted T cells, or T cells provided the cDNA or gDNA that made up the material.

Original processing notes: Estimation of nucleated cell counts was performed using reference gene primer amplification. The data were produced by immunoSEQ multiplex PCR, yet TCRdb's version contains in-frame clones alone and is incomplete. V and J calls and clone size are those listed in that table; D and trimming were worked out from the DNA. This repertoire shows 240,000 or so clones, approximately 86% found once; its top ten account for 6% to 9%. Germline CDR1 reads SEHNR; CDR2 reads FQNEAQ (reference sequence). V was cut by 3 bases and J by 10 bases, with 13 bases left in between. CDR3 length equals 14 residues.

The sample consisted of peripheral blood. The TCR originated in a man aged 60 to 75 who had recovered from COVID-19. The chain uses TRBV7-9 and TRBJ1-6; no definite D call. CDR3 nucleotides: TGTGCCAGCAGCTTGTCGGGTCGGAGATCACCCCTCCACTTT. It encodes CASSLSGRRSPLHF. The variable domain in full, completed from reference TRBV7-9 and TRBJ1-6, reads DTGVSQNPRHKITKRGQNVTFRCDPISEHNRLYWYRQTLGQGPEFLTYFQNEAQLEKSRLLSDRFSAERPKGSFSTLEIQRTEQGDSAMYLCASSLSGRRSPLHFGNGTRLTVT.